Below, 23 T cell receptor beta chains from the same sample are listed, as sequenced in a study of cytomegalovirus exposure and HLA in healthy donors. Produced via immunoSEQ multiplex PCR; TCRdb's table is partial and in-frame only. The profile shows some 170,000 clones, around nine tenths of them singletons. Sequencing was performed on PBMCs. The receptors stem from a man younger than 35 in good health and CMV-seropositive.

The CDR3: CSVGQSNEKLFF. The CDR3 DNA sequence: TGCAGCGTTGGACAGTCAAACGAAAAACTGTTTTTT. The chain employs TRBV29-1 and TRBJ1-4; possibly TRBD1 for D (5 bases). Trimming pared 4 bases from V and 8 bases from J, leaving 11 bases between. Germline loops: CDR1 SQVTM, CDR2 ANQGSEA. The CDR3 contains 12 residues.

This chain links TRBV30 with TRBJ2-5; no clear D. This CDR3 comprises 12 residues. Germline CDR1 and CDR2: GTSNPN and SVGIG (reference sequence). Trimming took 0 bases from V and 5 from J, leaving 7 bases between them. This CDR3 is CAWSVQMETQYF. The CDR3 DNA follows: TGTGCCTGGAGTGTACAGATGGAGACCCAGTACTTC.

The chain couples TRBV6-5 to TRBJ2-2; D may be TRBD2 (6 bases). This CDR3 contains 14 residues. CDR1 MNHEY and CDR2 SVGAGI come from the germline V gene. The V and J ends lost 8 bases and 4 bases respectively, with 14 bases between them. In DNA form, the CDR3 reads TGTGCCAGCGCCAGGAGGGCGGGCACCGGGGAGCTGTTTTTT. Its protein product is CASARRAGTGELFF.

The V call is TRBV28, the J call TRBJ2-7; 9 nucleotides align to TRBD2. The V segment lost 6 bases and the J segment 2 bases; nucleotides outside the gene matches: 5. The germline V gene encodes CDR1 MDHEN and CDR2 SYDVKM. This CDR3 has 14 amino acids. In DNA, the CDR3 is TGTGCCAGCAGCCCCGGACTAGCGCCCTACGAGCAGTACTTC. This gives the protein CASSPGLAPYEQYF. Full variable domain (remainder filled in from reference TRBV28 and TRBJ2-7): DVKVTQSSRYLVKRTGEKVFLECVQDMDHENMFWYRQDPGLGLRLIYFSYDVKMKEKGDIPEGYSVSREKKERFSLILESASTNQTSMYLCASSPGLAPYEQYFGPGTRLTVT.

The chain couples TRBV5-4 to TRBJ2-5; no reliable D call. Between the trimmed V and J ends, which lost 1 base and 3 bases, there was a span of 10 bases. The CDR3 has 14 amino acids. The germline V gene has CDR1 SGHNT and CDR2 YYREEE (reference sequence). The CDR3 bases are TGTGCCAGCAGCTTGCCTGGTACTAAAGAGACCCAGTACTTC. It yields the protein CASSLPGTKETQYF.

CDR3 DNA: TGTGCCAGTAGTATGGCGTCCGAGCGAGATACGCAGTATTTT. Protein product: CASSMASERDTQYF. The chain uses TRBV19 and TRBJ2-3; D is unresolved. The CDR3 is made up of 14 amino acids. CDR1 is LNHDA and CDR2 is SQIVND in the germline V gene (reference sequence). V was cut by 3 bases and J by 5 bases, with 12 bases left in between.

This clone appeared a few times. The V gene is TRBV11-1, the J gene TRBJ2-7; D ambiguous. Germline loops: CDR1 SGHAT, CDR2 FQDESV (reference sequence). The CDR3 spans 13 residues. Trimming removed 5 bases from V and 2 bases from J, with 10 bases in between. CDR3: CASSPHMAYEQYF. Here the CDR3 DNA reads TGTGCCAGCAGCCCACACATGGCCTACGAGCAGTACTTC.

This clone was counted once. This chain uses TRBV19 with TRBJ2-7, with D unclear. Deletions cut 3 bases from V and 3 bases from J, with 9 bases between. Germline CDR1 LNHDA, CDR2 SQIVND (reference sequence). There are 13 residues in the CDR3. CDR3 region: CASSIQGDYEQYF. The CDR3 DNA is TGTGCCAGTAGTATTCAAGGAGACTACGAGCAGTACTTC. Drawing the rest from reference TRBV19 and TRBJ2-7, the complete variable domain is DGGITQSPKYLFRKEGQNVTLSCEQNLNHDAMYWYRQDPGQGLRLIYYSQIVNDFQKGDIAEGYSVSREKKESFPLTVTSAQKNPTAFYLCASSIQGDYEQYFGPGTRLTVT.

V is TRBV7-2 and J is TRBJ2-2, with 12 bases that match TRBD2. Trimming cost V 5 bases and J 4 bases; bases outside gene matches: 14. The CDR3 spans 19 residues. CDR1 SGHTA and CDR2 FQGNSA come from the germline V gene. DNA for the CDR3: TGTGCCAGCAGCCCAGCTCGGCTAGCGGGAGGGCCGAGCACCGGGGAGCTGTTTTTT. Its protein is CASSPARLAGGPSTGELFF.

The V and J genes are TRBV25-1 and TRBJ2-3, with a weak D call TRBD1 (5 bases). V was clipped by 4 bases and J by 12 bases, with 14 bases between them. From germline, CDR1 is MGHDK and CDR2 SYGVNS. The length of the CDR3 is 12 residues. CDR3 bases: TGTGCCAGCAGTGCACTCCCAGGGCATCAGTATTTT. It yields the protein CASSALPGHQYF.

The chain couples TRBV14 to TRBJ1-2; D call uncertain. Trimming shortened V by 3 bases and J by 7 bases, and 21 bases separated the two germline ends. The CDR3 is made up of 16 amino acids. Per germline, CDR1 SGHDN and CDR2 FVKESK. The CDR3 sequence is CASSHGLEGGLSGYTF. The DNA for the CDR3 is TGTGCCAGCAGCCACGGGTTAGAGGGCGGACTGAGTGGCTACACCTTC.

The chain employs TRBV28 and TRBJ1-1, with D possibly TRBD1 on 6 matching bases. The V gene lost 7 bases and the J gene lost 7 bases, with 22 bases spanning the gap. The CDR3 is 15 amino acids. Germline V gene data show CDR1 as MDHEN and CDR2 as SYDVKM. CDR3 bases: TGTGCCAGCAATGGGGACATTACCTTGGTAGGTGAAGCTTTCTTT. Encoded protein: CASNGDITLVGEAFF.

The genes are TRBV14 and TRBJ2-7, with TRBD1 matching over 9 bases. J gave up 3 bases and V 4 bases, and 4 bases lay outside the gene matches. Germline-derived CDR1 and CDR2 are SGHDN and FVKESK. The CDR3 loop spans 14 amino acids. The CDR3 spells CASSPGQGGYEQYF. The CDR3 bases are TGTGCCAGCAGCCCGGGACAGGGAGGCTACGAGCAGTACTTC. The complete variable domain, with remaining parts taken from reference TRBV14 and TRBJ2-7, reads EAGVTQFPSHSVIEKGQTVTLRCDPISGHDNLYWYRRVMGKEIKFLLHFVKESKQDESGMPNNRFLAERTGGTYSTLKVQPAELEDSGVYFCASSPGQGGYEQYFGPGTRLTVT.

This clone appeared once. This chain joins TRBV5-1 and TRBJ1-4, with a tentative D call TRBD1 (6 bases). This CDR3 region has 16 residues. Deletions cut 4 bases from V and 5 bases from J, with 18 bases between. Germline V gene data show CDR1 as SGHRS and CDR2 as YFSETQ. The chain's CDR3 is CASSASPTGSNEKLFF. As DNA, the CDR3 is TGCGCCAGCAGCGCTTCACCGACAGGCTCGAATGAAAAACTGTTTTTT. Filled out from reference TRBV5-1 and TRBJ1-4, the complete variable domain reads KAGVTQTPRYLIKTRGQQVTLSCSPISGHRSVSWYQQTPGQGLQFLFEYFSETQRNKGNFPGRFSGRQFSNSRSEMNVSTLELGDSALYLCASSASPTGSNEKLFFGSGTQLSVL.

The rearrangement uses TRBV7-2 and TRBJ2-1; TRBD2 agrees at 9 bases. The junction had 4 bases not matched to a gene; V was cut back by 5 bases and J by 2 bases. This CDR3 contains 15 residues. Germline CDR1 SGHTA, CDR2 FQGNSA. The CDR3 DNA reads TGTGCCAGCAGCCTTAGCGGGAGACCCTACAATGAGCAGTTCTTC. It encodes CASSLSGRPYNEQFF.

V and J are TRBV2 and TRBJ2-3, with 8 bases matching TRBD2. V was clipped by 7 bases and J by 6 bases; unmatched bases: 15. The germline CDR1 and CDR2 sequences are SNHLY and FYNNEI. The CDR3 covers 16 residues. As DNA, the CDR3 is TGTGCCAGCAAGAGGGGCTTCACTAGCGGTCGGGATACGCAGTATTTT. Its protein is CASKRGFTSGRDTQYF.

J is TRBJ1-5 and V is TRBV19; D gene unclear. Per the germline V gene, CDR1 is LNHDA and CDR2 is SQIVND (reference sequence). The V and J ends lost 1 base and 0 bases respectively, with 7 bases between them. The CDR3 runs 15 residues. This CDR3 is CASSIASYSNQPQHF. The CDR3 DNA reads TGTGCCAGTAGTATAGCCAGTTATAGCAATCAGCCCCAGCATTTT.

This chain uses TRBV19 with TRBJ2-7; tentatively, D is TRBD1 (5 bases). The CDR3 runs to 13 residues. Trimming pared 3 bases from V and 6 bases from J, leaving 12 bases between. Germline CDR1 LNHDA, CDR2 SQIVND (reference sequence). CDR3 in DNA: TGTGCCAGTAGTATCGTTAGGGGAAGCGAGCAGTACTTC. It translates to CASSIVRGSEQYF.

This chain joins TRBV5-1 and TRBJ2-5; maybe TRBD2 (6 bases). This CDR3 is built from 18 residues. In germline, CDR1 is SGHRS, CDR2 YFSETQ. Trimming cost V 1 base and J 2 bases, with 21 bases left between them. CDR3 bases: TGCGCCAGCAGCTTGTCGACATCAACCGGGACTCCACAAGAGACCCAGTACTTC. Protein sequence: CASSLSTSTGTPQETQYF.

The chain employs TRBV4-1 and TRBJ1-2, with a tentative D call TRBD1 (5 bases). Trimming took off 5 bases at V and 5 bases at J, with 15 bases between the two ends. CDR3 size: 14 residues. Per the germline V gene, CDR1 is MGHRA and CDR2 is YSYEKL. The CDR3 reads CASSDGGGGYGYTF. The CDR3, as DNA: TGCGCCAGCAGCGACGGGGGGGGTGGGTATGGCTACACCTTC.

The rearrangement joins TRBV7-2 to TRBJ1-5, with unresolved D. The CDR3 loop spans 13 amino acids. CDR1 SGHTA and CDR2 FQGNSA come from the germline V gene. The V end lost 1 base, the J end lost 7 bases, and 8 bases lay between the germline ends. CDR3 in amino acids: CASSLDVRQPQHF. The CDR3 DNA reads TGTGCCAGCAGCTTAGATGTGAGGCAGCCCCAGCATTTT.

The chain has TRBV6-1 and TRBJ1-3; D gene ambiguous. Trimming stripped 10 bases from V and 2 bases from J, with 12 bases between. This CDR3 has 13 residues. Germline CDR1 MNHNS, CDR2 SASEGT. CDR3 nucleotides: TGTGCCACCGCACCCACAGCTGGAAACACCATATATTTT. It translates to CATAPTAGNTIYF.

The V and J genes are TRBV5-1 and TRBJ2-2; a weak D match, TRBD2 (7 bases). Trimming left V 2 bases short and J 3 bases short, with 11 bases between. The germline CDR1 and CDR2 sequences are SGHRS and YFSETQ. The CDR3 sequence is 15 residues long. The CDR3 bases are TGCGCCAGCAGCTTAGGGGGGGCCGACACCGGGGAGCTGTTTTTT. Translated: CASSLGGADTGELFF.